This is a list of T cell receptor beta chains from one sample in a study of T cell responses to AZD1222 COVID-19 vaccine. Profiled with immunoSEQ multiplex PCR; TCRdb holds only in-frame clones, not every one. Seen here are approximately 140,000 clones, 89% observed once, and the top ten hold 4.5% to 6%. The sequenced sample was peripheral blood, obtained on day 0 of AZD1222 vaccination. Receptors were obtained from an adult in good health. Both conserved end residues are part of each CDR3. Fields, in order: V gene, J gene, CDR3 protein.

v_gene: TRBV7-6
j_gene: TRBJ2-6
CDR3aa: CASSVKSSGANVLTF

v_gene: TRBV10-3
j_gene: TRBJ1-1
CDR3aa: CAISEPGTGGREGEAFF

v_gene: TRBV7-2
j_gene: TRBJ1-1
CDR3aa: CASSAQTGNTEAFF

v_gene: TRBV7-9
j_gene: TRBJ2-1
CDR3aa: CASSLSPRLAGGSYNEQFF

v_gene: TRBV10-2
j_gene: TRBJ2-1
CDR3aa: CASSPKALAGNNEQFF

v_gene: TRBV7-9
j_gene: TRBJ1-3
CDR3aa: CASSRAGLGNTIYF

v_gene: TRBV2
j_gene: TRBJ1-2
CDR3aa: CASSEAGPRWGYTF

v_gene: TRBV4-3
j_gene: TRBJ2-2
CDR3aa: CASSQVGQGTGELFF

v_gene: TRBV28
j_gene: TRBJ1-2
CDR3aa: CASSLGAYGYTF

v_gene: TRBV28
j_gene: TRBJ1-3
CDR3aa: CASSLSGSGNTIYF

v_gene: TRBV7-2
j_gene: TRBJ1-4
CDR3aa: CASSRYETRATNEKLFF

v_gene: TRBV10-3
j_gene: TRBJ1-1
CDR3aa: CASQGGLNTEAFF

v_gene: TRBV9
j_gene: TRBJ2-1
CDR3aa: CASSSRGEGEQFF

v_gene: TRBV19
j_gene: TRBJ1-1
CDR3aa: CASKRTAEAFF

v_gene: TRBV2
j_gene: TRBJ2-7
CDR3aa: CASSADRGGPYEQYF

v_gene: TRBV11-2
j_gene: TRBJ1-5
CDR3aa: CASSPGPGEAQHF

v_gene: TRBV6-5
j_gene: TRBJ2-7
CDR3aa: CASKLAGGSSYEQYF

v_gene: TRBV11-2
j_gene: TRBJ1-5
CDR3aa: CASSLDLSQPQHF

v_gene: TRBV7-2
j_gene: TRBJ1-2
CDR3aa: CASSPQTAGPFGYGYTF

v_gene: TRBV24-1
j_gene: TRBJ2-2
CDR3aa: CATRKMNTGELFF

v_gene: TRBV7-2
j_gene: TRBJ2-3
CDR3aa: CASSQGRTSTDTQYF

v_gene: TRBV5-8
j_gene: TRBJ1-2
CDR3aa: CASRRVSGADYGYTF

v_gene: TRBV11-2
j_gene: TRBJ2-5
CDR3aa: CASSYRQGADGETQYF

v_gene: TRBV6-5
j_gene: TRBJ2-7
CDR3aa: CASSYSGARLVHEQYF

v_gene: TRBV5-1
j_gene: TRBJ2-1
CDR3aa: CASIRGAGGPGSYNEQFF

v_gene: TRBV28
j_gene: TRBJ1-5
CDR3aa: CASMTWTGGTYSNQPQHF

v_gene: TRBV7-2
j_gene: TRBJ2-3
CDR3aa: CASSLTKSGGTQYF

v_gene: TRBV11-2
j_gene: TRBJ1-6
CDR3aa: CASSFIEDSPLHF

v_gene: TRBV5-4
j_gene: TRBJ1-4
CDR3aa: CASSLASGGEKLFF

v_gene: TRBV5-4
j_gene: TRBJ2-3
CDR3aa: CASSPGNYQGDTQYF

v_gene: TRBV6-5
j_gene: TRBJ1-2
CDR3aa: CASSTTDIFYGYTF

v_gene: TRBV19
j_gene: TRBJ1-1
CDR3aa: CASRKGPGQGNTEAFF

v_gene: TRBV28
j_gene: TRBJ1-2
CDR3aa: CASSLPGINYGYTF

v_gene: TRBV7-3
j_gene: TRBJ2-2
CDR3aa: CASSGGLSLTGELFF

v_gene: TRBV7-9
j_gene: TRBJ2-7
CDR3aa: CASSLEVWGTIDSYEQYF

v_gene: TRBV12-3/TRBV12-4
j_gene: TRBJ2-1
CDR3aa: CASSRYKDNEQFF

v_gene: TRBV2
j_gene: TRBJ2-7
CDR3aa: CASSAPGGVQYF

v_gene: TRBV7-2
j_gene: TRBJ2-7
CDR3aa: CASSSGQGAHYEQYF

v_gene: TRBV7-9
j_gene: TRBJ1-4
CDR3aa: CASSPRQGLNEKLFF

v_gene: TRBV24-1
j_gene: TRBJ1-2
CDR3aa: CATRDSYYGYTF

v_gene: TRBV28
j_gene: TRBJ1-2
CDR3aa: CASSLTIRDRGANYGYTF

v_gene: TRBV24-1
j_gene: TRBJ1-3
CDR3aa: CATSDAGDSGNTIYF

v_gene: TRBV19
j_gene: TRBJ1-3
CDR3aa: CASSIGAGNTIYF

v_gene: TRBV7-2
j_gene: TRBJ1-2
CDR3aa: CASSLGLQRGYTF

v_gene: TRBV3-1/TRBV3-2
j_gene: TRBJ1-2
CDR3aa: CASSQGSIYGYTF

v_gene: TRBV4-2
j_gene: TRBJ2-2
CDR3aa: CASSPTAGEGTGELFF

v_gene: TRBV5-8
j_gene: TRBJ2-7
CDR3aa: CASNLPGTSYEQYF

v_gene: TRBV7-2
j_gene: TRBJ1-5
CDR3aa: CASSSRVGSNQPQHF

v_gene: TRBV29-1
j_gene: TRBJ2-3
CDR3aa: CSVAQGATDTQYF

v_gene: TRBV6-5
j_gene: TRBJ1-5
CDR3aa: CASSTTDRGNQPQHF

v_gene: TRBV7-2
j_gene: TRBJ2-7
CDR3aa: CASSFGRLAGGVHEQYF

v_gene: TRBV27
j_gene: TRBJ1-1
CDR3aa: CASSLSRTGWLAEAFF

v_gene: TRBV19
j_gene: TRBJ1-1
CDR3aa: CASIGRPIDTEAFF

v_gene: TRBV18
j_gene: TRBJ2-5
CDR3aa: CASSLSLATGAQETQYF

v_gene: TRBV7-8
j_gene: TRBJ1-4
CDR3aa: CASSLVGGVTNEKLFF

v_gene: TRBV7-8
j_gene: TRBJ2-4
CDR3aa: CASSSDRENIQYF

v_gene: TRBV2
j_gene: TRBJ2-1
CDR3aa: CASSGTEQFF

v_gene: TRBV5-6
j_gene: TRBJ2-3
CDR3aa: CASSLVGRGTDTQYF

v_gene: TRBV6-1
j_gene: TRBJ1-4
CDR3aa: CASSGKKVAATNEKLFF